Listed here are 29 T cell receptor beta chains from one sample, sequenced in a study of blood T cell repertoires in COVID-19. Clones were sequenced by immunoSEQ multiplex PCR, and TCRdb holds only the in-frame ones, with some missing. The profile covers 200,000 or so clones, with 70% to 90% appearing a single time and 11% taken by the ten largest. Material: peripheral blood. The source of these receptors is a human donor with active or convalescent COVID-19. The donor label of this sample is uncertain.

The rearrangement links TRBV29-1 to TRBJ1-1; 7 positions agree with TRBD1. The germline V gene has CDR1 SQVTM and CDR2 ANQGSEA. J lost 3 bases, V lost 6 bases, and 7 bases had no gene match. CDR3 length: 13 amino acids. The CDR3 loop is CSVEDRIDTEAFF. The CDR3 DNA sequence: TGCAGCGTAGAGGACAGGATCGACACTGAAGCTTTCTTT.

This clone was counted at least ten times. The rearrangement links TRBV15 to TRBJ1-3; D remains unclear. V lost 1 base and J lost 2, with 9 bases in between. From germline, CDR1 is LNHNV and CDR2 YYDKDF (reference sequence). The CDR3 runs 15 residues. The CDR3 loop is CATSRAGAAGNTIYF. The CDR3 region has the DNA TGTGCCACCAGCAGAGCGGGTGCTGCTGGAAACACCATATATTTT. The full variable domain, its missing parts supplied by reference TRBV15 and TRBJ1-3, is DAMVIQNPRYQVTQFGKPVTLSCSQTLNHNVMYWYQQKSSQAPKLLFHYYDKDFNNEADTPDNFQSRRPNTSFCFLDIRSPGLGDTAMYLCATSRAGAAGNTIYFGEGSWLTVV.

V and J are TRBV2 and TRBJ2-5; perhaps TRBD2 as D (5 bases). The CDR3 sequence is 13 residues long. V shed 3 bases and J shed 5 bases, with 10 bases lying between them. In germline, CDR1 is SNHLY, CDR2 FYNNEI. In DNA form, the CDR3 reads TGTGCCAGCAGTGATGAGGGTTGGGAGACCCAGTACTTC. This encodes CASSDEGWETQYF.

The chain recombines TRBV10-2 with TRBJ1-1; D gene ambiguous. V gave up 0 bases and J gave up 3 bases, with 8 bases separating them. The germline gives CDR1 WSHSY, CDR2 SAAADI. The CDR3 contains 14 residues. Here the CDR3 reads CASSESNRDTEAFF. In DNA form, the CDR3 reads TGCGCCAGCAGTGAGTCGAATCGGGACACTGAAGCTTTCTTT.

The chain recombines TRBV6-1 with TRBJ1-2; 7 bases agree with TRBD1. The germline V gene has CDR1 MNHNS and CDR2 SASEGT. CDR3 length: 14 amino acids. With 5 bases clipped from V and 8 bases from J, the junction kept 11 bases outside the gene matches. CDR3 in DNA: TGTGCCAGCAGTAAACCTGACAGGGTGGAGGGCTACACCTTC. Amino acids: CASSKPDRVEGYTF.

The sample holds one count of this clone. The chain is built from TRBV14 and TRBJ2-7, with 7 bases matching TRBD1. V trimming: 4 bases; J trimming: 5 bases; junction bases outside the gene matches: 8. Germline V gives CDR1 SGHDN, CDR2 FVKESK. The CDR3 has 14 residues. CDR3 DNA: TGTGCCAGCAGCCCCTTACGACAGGGCGACGAGCAGTACTTC. Translated: CASSPLRQGDEQYF.

The rearrangement links TRBV5-1 to TRBJ2-1; TRBD2 might be the D (5 bases). With 0 bases removed from V and 2 bases from J, the gap between germline ends came to 12 bases. Looked up from germline, CDR1 is SGHRS and CDR2 is YFSETQ. This CDR3 contains 16 residues. The CDR3 coding sequence is TGCGCCAGCAGCTTGGAGGTCGGGAAGGCCTACAATGAGCAGTTCTTC. It codes for CASSLEVGKAYNEQFF.

The J gene is TRBJ2-3, the V gene TRBV3-1 (or the pseudogene TRBV3-2); TRBD2 matches 12 bases. The CDR3 sequence is 22 residues long. The germline V gene has CDR1 LGHDT and CDR2 YNNKEL (reference sequence). Germline trimming cut 0 bases from V and 0 bases from J; bases unmatched to any gene: 16. The DNA of the CDR3 is TGTGCCAGCAGCCAAGATGCCATCATCGCTAGAGGGACTAGCGGGAGCACAGATACGCAGTATTTT. This sequence encodes CASSQDAIIARGTSGSTDTQYF.

J is TRBJ2-6 and V is TRBV4-3; D unresolved. Looked up from germline, CDR1 is LGHNA and CDR2 is YSLEER. The CDR3 extends over 16 amino acids. V lost 0 bases, J lost 2 bases, and 8 bases lay in between. The CDR3 nucleotides read TGCGCCAGCAGCCAAGATCACACCCCTGGGGCCAACGTCCTGACTTTC. The encoded protein is CASSQDHTPGANVLTF.

The CDR3 sequence: CASSLVTSGGTQYF. DNA of the CDR3: TGTGCCAGCAGCTTAGTCACTAGCGGGGGTACGCAGTATTTT. The chain has TRBV11-2 and TRBJ2-3; 11 bases are shared with TRBD2. The CDR3 is 14 amino acids. J lost 8 bases, V lost 1 base, and 2 bases had no gene match. The germline V gene has CDR1 SGHAT and CDR2 FQNNGV.

This clone was seen just once. The chain employs TRBV19 and TRBJ1-2; 8 bases match TRBD1. V was clipped by 2 bases and J by 4 bases; unmatched bases: 9. The CDR3 runs to 16 residues. Germline V gene lookup returns CDR1 LNHDA and CDR2 SQIVND (reference sequence). For the CDR3, the DNA is TGTGCCAGTAGTATATTAGGGACAGGAGTACTCTATGGCTACACCTTC. This gives the protein CASSILGTGVLYGYTF.

The chain employs TRBV2 and TRBJ1-1, with D uncertain. Trimming took 6 bases from V and 4 from J, leaving 12 bases between them. The CDR3 is 13 residues long. Germline V gives CDR1 SNHLY, CDR2 FYNNEI. The CDR3 region has the DNA TGTGCCAGCAGGGGCCCCGAGGGCACTGAAGCTTTCTTT. This encodes CASRGPEGTEAFF.

The chain has TRBV7-2 and TRBJ1-1, with D unresolved. The CDR3 is made up of 14 amino acids. V was cut by 1 base and J by 10 bases, with 16 bases left in between. CDR1 is SGHTA, CDR2 FQGNSA, per germline. In DNA, the CDR3 is TGTGCCAGCAGCTTAGGGTCACCTAGCAGCGGAGCTTTCTTT. Protein product: CASSLGSPSSGAFF.

This clone came up a few times. The gene calls are TRBV3-1 (or the pseudogene TRBV3-2) and TRBJ1-4; 8 bases agree with TRBD1. The CDR3 runs to 16 residues. CDR1 is LGHDT and CDR2 is YNNKEL in the germline V gene (reference sequence). Trimming removed 4 bases from V and 8 bases from J; junction bases left unmatched: 12. The DNA of the CDR3 is TGTGCCAGCAGCCTAGGGACAGGCTCTGTCGGAGAAAAACTGTTTTTT. It yields the protein CASSLGTGSVGEKLFF.

The chain carries TRBV5-4 and TRBJ2-3; 8 bases line up with TRBD2. The CDR3 is 15 amino acids. Germline CDR1 is SGHNT and CDR2 is YYREEE (reference sequence). With 1 base clipped from V and 4 bases from J, the junction kept 5 bases outside the gene matches. As DNA, the CDR3 is TGTGCCAGCAGCTTGAAGCGGGAGTATGCAGATACGCAGTATTTT. Residues: CASSLKREYADTQYF. The full variable domain, its missing parts supplied by reference TRBV5-4 and TRBJ2-3, is ETGVTQSPTHLIKTRGQQVTLRCSSQSGHNTVSWYQQALGQGPQFIFQYYREEENGRGNFPPRFSGLQFPNYSSELNVNALELDDSALYLCASSLKREYADTQYFGPGTRLTVL.

This chain connects TRBV7-9 to TRBJ1-1, with D maybe TRBD1 (6 bases). The length of the CDR3 is 14 residues. V dropped 4 bases and J dropped 1 base, with 10 bases sitting between them. The V gene's germline CDR1 is SEHNR and CDR2 FQNEAQ (reference sequence). Written as DNA, the CDR3 is TGTGCCAGCAGCTCCAGGACAGCGAACACTGAAGCTTTCTTT. Protein sequence: CASSSRTANTEAFF.

V gene TRBV18 combines with J gene TRBJ1-5, with TRBD1 matching over 8 bases. Germline CDR1 is KGHSH and CDR2 is LQKENI. V lost 5 bases to trimming and J lost 3 bases; unmatched junction nucleotides: 9. The CDR3 length is 16 residues. The CDR3 DNA reads as TGTGCCAGCTCATACGACAGGGGAGGGGTCAATCAGCCCCAGCATTTT. It translates to CASSYDRGGVNQPQHF.

J is TRBJ2-5 and V is TRBV5-5; the D gene is possibly TRBD1 (6 bases). In germline, CDR1 is SGHKS, CDR2 YYEKEE (reference sequence). This CDR3 is 13 amino acids long. V lost 4 bases and J 4 bases, leaving 11 bases between the germline ends. The CDR3 nucleotides are TGTGCCAGCAGCCAGACAGGTTTAGAGACCCAGTACTTC. It is translated as CASSQTGLETQYF.

The V and J genes are TRBV28 and TRBJ2-1; possible D gene TRBD1, 6 bases. The V end was cut by 7 bases, the J end by 5 bases, with 9 bases between. The germline V gene encodes CDR1 MDHEN and CDR2 SYDVKM. The CDR3 has 12 amino acids. The CDR3 DNA reads as TGTGCCAGCAAAAGGGGGAACAATGAGCAGTTCTTC. It is translated as CASKRGNNEQFF.

This clone was seen only once. V is TRBV5-6 and J is TRBJ1-4; 9 bases line up with TRBD1. CDR3 length: 15 amino acids. With 1 base clipped from V and 8 bases from J, the junction kept 6 bases outside the gene matches. The germline V gene has CDR1 SGHDT and CDR2 YYEEEE. In DNA, the CDR3 is TGTGCCAGCAGCTTGAAAGGACAGGGGTGGGAAAAACTGTTTTTT. Its protein is CASSLKGQGWEKLFF.

In this sample, this clone turned up a few times. This chain links TRBV7-3 with TRBJ1-1, with 7 bases identical to TRBD1. The CDR3 covers 14 residues. From germline, CDR1 is SGHTA and CDR2 FQGTGA. J was trimmed by 1 base and V by 5 bases; bases with no gene match: 4. The CDR3 protein is CASSATGANTEAFF. The CDR3 DNA is TGTGCCAGCAGCGCAACAGGGGCGAACACTGAAGCTTTCTTT.

V is TRBV2 and J is TRBJ2-5; D not certain. Germline V gene data show CDR1 as SNHLY and CDR2 as FYNNEI. The CDR3 is made up of 12 amino acids. Trimming stripped 6 bases from V and 5 bases from J, with 10 bases between. The CDR3 nucleotides are TGTGCCAGCAGCCGTGTGGAGGAGACCCAGTACTTC. Its protein is CASSRVEETQYF.

The rearrangement joins TRBV27 to TRBJ1-2, with D uncertain. With 10 bases removed from V and 2 bases from J, the gap between germline ends came to 17 bases. Germline CDR1 MNHEY, CDR2 SMNVEV (reference sequence). The CDR3 extends over 14 amino acids. CDR3 DNA: TGTGCCACCCGATCCGGAGGCAGCAACTATGGCTACACCTTC. Translation: CATRSGGSNYGYTF.

This chain joins TRBV7-9 and TRBJ1-1; 9 bases map to TRBD1. The CDR3 extends over 14 amino acids. Germline values: CDR1 SEHNR, CDR2 FQNEAQ (reference sequence). V was pared by 1 base and J by 11 bases, with 8 bases of the junction left unmatched. The CDR3 loop is CASSLVGQGFRAFF. The CDR3 nucleotides are TGTGCCAGCAGCTTAGTGGGACAGGGATTTCGGGCTTTCTTT.

The chain is built from TRBV19 and TRBJ1-5; D perhaps matches TRBD1 (6 bases). In germline, CDR1 is LNHDA, CDR2 SQIVND (reference sequence). Trimming stripped 7 bases from V and 2 bases from J, with 15 bases between. CDR3 length equals 15 residues. The CDR3 nucleotides are TGTGCCAGTATAGTACGAGAGGGGGGCAATCAGCCCCAGCATTTT. Protein: CASIVREGGNQPQHF.

The chain combines TRBV7-6 with TRBJ2-7; D uncertain. With 5 bases removed from V and 4 bases from J, the gap between germline ends came to 12 bases. This CDR3 contains 13 residues. Per the germline V gene, CDR1 is SGHVS and CDR2 is FNYEAQ. The CDR3 bases are TGTGCCAGCAGCCCAGGAATCAGGTACGAGCAGTACTTC. Protein product: CASSPGIRYEQYF.

The J gene is TRBJ1-2, the V gene TRBV4-2; D unclear. Germline CDR1 reads LGHNA; CDR2 reads YNFKEQ. This CDR3 spans 14 amino acids. Trimming stripped 0 bases from V and 4 bases from J, with 9 bases between. Here the CDR3 reads CASSQDISSYGYTF. CDR3 DNA: TGTGCCAGCAGCCAAGACATATCCAGCTATGGCTACACCTTC.

The rearrangement links TRBV7-8 to TRBJ2-3, with 7 bases lining up with TRBD2. The germline V gene encodes CDR1 SGHVS and CDR2 FQNEAQ. There are 15 residues in the CDR3. The J segment lost 4 bases and the V segment lost 3 bases, leaving 7 bases of the junction unmatched. CDR3 loop: CASSFEAGPPDTQYF. In nucleotides, the CDR3 is TGTGCCAGCAGCTTCGAAGCGGGGCCCCCAGATACGCAGTATTTT.

This chain connects TRBV7-7 to TRBJ2-2, with 10 bases identical to TRBD2. V was pared by 5 bases and J by 4 bases, with 4 bases of the junction left unmatched. CDR3 length: 15 amino acids. CDR1 and CDR2 from the germline V gene are SSHAT and FNYEAQ (reference sequence). The CDR3 is CASSQIAGGTGELFF. The CDR3 nucleotides are TGTGCCAGCAGCCAAATAGCGGGGGGCACCGGGGAGCTGTTTTTT.